The 15 T cell receptor beta chains given below trace back to one sample, sequenced in a study of control samples from healthy donors and cancer patients. Sequenced by immunoSEQ multiplex PCR; TCRdb stores in-frame clones only, minus some. The sample shows under 75,000 clones, approximately 85% of them seen only once. Sequenced: blood. The receptors shown here come from a man aged 40-55 years in good health.

This sequence joins TRBV7-6 and TRBJ2-2; 9 nucleotides align to TRBD2. Per germline, CDR1 SGHVS and CDR2 FNYEAQ. V gave up 2 bases and J gave up 7 bases; unmatched junction bases: 8. The CDR3 is 16 amino acids. CDR3 loop: CASSLLAGLTGGELFF. The CDR3 nucleotides are TGTGCCAGCAGCTTACTAGCGGGGCTAACTGGCGGGGAGCTGTTTTTT.

The count of this clone is one. CDR3 loop: CASSPPGIKSPLHF. The CDR3 nucleotides read TGTGCCAGCAGTCCCCCGGGAATAAAATCACCCCTCCACTTT. The chain couples TRBV28 to TRBJ1-6, with D hard to call. Germline CDR1 reads MDHEN; CDR2 reads SYDVKM. V lost 5 bases and J lost 10, with 15 bases in between. The CDR3 is 14 residues long. Full variable domain (missing parts from reference TRBV28 and TRBJ1-6): DVKVTQSSRYLVKRTGEKVFLECVQDMDHENMFWYRQDPGLGLRLIYFSYDVKMKEKGDIPEGYSVSREKKERFSLILESASTNQTSMYLCASSPPGIKSPLHFGNGTRLTVT.

V gene TRBV11-3 combines with J gene TRBJ2-3; D remains unclear. This CDR3 contains 17 residues. V lost 4 bases and J 2 bases, leaving 19 bases between the germline ends. Germline loops: CDR1 SGHNT, CDR2 YENEEA. CDR3 in DNA: TGTGCCAGCAGCTCACCGGATGGGCCTTACTACACAGATACGCAGTATTTT. Protein: CASSSPDGPYYTDTQYF.

The V call is TRBV24-1, the J call TRBJ1-2, with 7 bases aligning to TRBD1. This CDR3 comprises 14 residues. Germline V lookup: CDR1 KGHDR, CDR2 SFDVKD. Trimming took 3 bases from V and 4 from J; bases not matched to a gene: 4. The CDR3 DNA reads TGTGCCACCAGTGATGCCGGGACAGCCTATGGCTACACCTTC. It specifies CATSDAGTAYGYTF.

V and J are TRBV7-2 and TRBJ2-2; perhaps TRBD2 as D (5 bases). Between the trimmed V and J ends, which lost 3 bases and 6 bases, there was a span of 14 bases. This CDR3 has 15 amino acids. Germline V gene sequence: CDR1 SGHTA, CDR2 FQGNSA. CDR3 bases: TGTGCCAGCAGCTTGGAGGCTGTCCCCCCCGGGGAGCTGTTTTTT. Translating it yields CASSLEAVPPGELFF. Full variable domain (remainder filled in from reference TRBV7-2 and TRBJ2-2): GAGVSQSPSNKVTEKGKDVELRCDPISGHTALYWYRQSLGQGLEFLIYFQGNSAPDKSGLPSDRFSAERTGGSVSTLTIQRTQQEDSAVYLCASSLEAVPPGELFFGEGSRLTVL.

The chain has TRBV3-1 (or the pseudogene TRBV3-2) and TRBJ1-3; D call uncertain. Trimming pared 1 base from V and 0 bases from J, leaving 4 bases between. CDR1 is LGHDT and CDR2 is YNNKEL in the germline V gene (reference sequence). CDR3 length: 14 residues. CDR3 DNA: TGTGCCAGCAGCCAAGTGACCTCTGGAAACACCATATATTTT. Encoded protein: CASSQVTSGNTIYF.

The chain links TRBV5-1 to TRBJ2-5; the D gene is possibly TRBD2 (7 bases). CDR1 SGHRS and CDR2 YFSETQ come from the germline V gene. Trimming pared 2 bases from V and 4 bases from J, leaving 21 bases between. The CDR3 is 17 amino acids. CDR3 amino acids: CASSLSGGAVYRETQYF. CDR3 sequence (DNA): TGCGCCAGCAGCTTAAGTGGGGGGGCAGTCTATCGAGAGACCCAGTACTTC.

The rearrangement uses TRBV5-1 and TRBJ1-4; TRBD1 is a possible D gene (5 bases). V was shortened by 4 bases and J by 3 bases, with 16 bases between the two germline ends. Germline values: CDR1 SGHRS, CDR2 YFSETQ. The length of the CDR3 is 16 residues. The CDR3 spells CASSPGTFAANEKLFF. In DNA form, the CDR3 reads TGCGCCAGCAGCCCGGGGACCTTTGCGGCTAATGAAAAACTGTTTTTT.

J is TRBJ2-1 and V is TRBV19; perhaps TRBD2 as D (5 bases). Germline CDR1 is LNHDA and CDR2 is SQIVND (reference sequence). The CDR3 has 16 residues. V shed 0 bases and J shed 4 bases, with 13 bases lying between them. The CDR3 loop reads CASSIESGKQYNEQFF. CDR3 nucleotide sequence: TGTGCCAGTAGTATAGAATCCGGGAAGCAGTACAATGAGCAGTTCTTC.

The rearrangement uses TRBV30 and TRBJ2-7; D uncertain. V lost 4 bases, J lost 2 bases, and 6 bases lay in between. Germline assignment: CDR1 GTSNPN and CDR2 SVGIG (reference sequence). This CDR3 has 11 amino acids. CDR3 sequence reads: CAWTSAYEQYF. The CDR3 nucleotides are TGTGCCTGGACTAGTGCCTACGAGCAGTACTTC. The complete variable domain, with remaining parts taken from reference TRBV30 and TRBJ2-7, reads SQTIHQWPATLVQPVGSPLSLECTVEGTSNPNLYWYRQAAGRGLQLLFYSVGIGQISSEVPQNLSASRPQDRQFILSSKKLLLSDSGFYLCAWTSAYEQYFGPGTRLTVT.

This chain uses TRBV28 with TRBJ1-2, with 7 bases matching TRBD1. Unmatched junction bases numbered 5, after V lost 7 bases and J lost 3 bases. The CDR3 is 13 amino acids. Germline V lookup: CDR1 MDHEN, CDR2 SYDVKM. The DNA of the CDR3 is TGTGCCAGCACCAAAGACAGGGACTATGGCTACACCTTC. It specifies CASTKDRDYGYTF.

This chain links TRBV27 with TRBJ1-4; a possible D gene is TRBD1 (5 bases). CDR1 is MNHEY, CDR2 SMNVEV, per germline (reference sequence). The CDR3 has 15 amino acids. The V gene lost 1 base and the J gene lost 7 bases, with 13 bases spanning the gap. In DNA, the CDR3 is TGTGCCAGCAGTTTATGGCAGGGTTCGGGTGAAAAACTGTTTTTT. As protein: CASSLWQGSGEKLFF.

This clone was observed a single time. The chain combines TRBV7-2 with TRBJ1-1; TRBD1 matches at 7 bases. Trimming removed 1 base from V and 1 base from J; junction bases left unmatched: 3. The CDR3 sequence is 15 residues long. Per germline, CDR1 SGHTA and CDR2 FQGNSA. The CDR3, as DNA: TGTGCCAGCAGCTTAGTCTCAGGGGGGAACACTGAAGCTTTCTTT. Translated: CASSLVSGGNTEAFF.

The chain links TRBV19 to TRBJ2-5, with a possible D match to TRBD2 (5 bases). The V and J ends lost 3 bases and 1 base respectively, with 12 bases between them. This CDR3 contains 15 residues. In germline, CDR1 is LNHDA, CDR2 SQIVND (reference sequence). The CDR3 bases are TGTGCCAGTAGTATGCGGGCAGGCACCCAAGAGACCCAGTACTTC. Its translation: CASSMRAGTQETQYF.

The chain's CDR3 is CASSFNRGNSPLHF. For the CDR3, the DNA is TGTGCCAGCAGCTTCAACAGGGGAAACTCACCCCTCCACTTT. V usage is TRBV5-6 and J usage is TRBJ1-6; 7 nucleotides agree with TRBD1. The CDR3 length is 14 residues. V was pared by 2 bases and J by 10 bases, with 6 bases of the junction left unmatched. Germline lookup yields CDR1 SGHDT and CDR2 YYEEEE.